This paragraph reports one T cell receptor (beta chain). This specimen comes from a study of blood T cell repertoires in COVID-19. TCRdb's copy holds only in-frame clones and misses some; the assay was immunoSEQ multiplex PCR. Among some 100,000 clones, around 94% were seen once, and the ten largest hold about 6.6%. The CDR3 is made up of 14 amino acids. The V and J ends lost 2 bases and 2 bases respectively, with 10 bases between them. The germline gives CDR1 KGHSH, CDR2 LQKENI. Source material: peripheral blood. The chain couples TRBV18 to TRBJ2-7; no clear D gene. This clonotype was sampled from a woman in her fifties or sixties with active COVID-19. CDR3 DNA sequence: TGTGCCAGCTCACCATTAAGACACACCTACGAGCAGTACTTC. The encoded protein is CASSPLRHTYEQYF.